This T cell receptor (beta chain) was recorded in a study of blood T cell repertoires in COVID-19. Whole-study context: The study drew acute and convalescent COVID-19 samples from the United States, Italy and Spain. PBMCs, B-cell-depleted T cells, or T cells provided the cDNA or gDNA that made up the material.

In the study's own analysis: Amplified reference gene primers provided the basis for estimating nucleated cell counts. The repertoire was sequenced with immunoSEQ multiplex PCR; TCRdb's copy has only in-frame clones and lacks some. The V and J calls and clone size are taken from that table; D and trimming were inferred from the DNA. Altogether more than 150,000 clones are present, approximately 91% being singletons, with the ten largest covering around 7%. Germline V gives CDR1 MDHEN, CDR2 SYDVKM. CDR3 length: 13 amino acids. V lost 8 bases to trimming and J lost 4 bases, with 14 bases between them. The origin of this receptor is a man in his forties with acute or convalescent COVID-19. Sequencing was performed on peripheral blood. The V and J genes are TRBV28 and TRBJ1-2, with D hard to call. DNA for the CDR3: TGTGCCAGCGGAGAGGGAACTTTCTATGGCTACACCTTC. This gives the protein CASGEGTFYGYTF.